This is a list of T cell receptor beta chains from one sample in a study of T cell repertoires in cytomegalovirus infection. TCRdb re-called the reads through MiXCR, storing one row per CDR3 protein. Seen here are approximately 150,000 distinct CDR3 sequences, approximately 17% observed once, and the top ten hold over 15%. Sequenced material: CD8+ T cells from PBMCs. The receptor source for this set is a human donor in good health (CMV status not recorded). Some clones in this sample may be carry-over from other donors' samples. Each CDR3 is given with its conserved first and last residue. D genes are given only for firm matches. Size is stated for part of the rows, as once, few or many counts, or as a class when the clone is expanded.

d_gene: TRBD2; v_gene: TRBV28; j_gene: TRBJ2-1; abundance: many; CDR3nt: TGTGCCAGCAGTTCTTGGACTAGCGGGAGTAATGAGCAGTTCTTC; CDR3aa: CASSSWTSGSNEQFF
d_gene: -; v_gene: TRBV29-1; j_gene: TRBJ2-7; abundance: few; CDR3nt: TGCAGCGTTGATGGGGGGACGGACAAGAACCCCTACGAGCAGTACTTC; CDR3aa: CSVDGGTDKNPYEQYF
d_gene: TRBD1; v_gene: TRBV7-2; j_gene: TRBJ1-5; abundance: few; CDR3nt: TGTGCCAGCAGCTTAGGAGGGGACAGGCGGGTGCAGCCCCAGCATTTT; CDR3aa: CASSLGGDRRVQPQHF
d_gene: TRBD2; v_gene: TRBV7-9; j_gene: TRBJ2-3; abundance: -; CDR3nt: TGTGCCAGCAGCTCATTGACTAGCGGGGGCCCCACAGATACGCAGTATTTT; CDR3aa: CASSSLTSGGPTDTQYF
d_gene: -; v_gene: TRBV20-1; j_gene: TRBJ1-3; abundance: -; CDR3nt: TGCAGTGCTAGAGTCAGAAGGGGGGCGCTCTCTGGAAACACCATATATTTT; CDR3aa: CSARVRRGALSGNTIYF
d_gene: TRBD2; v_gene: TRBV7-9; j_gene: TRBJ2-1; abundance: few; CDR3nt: TGTGCCAGTAGCTTGCTTAGCGGGAGGTCGAATGAGCAGTTCTTC; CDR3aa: CASSLLSGRSNEQFF
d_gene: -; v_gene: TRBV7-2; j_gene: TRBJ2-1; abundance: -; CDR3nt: TGTGCCAGCAGCTCTCCGGGACTCAATGAGCAGTTCTTC; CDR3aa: CASSSPGLNEQFF
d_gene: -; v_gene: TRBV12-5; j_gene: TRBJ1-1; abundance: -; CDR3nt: TGTGCTAGTGGGGAGCAGACTGAAGCTTTCTTT; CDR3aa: CASGEQTEAFF
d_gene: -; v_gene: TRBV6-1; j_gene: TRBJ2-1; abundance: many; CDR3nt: TGTGCCAGCAGTGAGGGGAACCCTGCTTACAATGAGCAGTTCTTC; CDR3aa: CASSEGNPAYNEQFF
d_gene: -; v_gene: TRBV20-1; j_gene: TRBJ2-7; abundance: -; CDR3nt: TGCAGTGCGTGGACTACCGGGAGTTACGAGCAGTACTTC; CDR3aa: CSAWTTGSYEQYF
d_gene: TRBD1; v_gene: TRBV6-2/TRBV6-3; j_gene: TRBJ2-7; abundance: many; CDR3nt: TGTGCCAGCAGTGACCGGGACAGCTACGAGCAGTACTTC; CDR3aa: CASSDRDSYEQYF
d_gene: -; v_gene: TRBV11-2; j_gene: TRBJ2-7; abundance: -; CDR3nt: TGTGCCAGCAGCTTAGATGCACAGTTGCGTTACGAGCAGTACTTC; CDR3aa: CASSLDAQLRYEQYF
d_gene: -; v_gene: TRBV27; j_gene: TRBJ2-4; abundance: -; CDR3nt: TGTGCCAGCAGTCTCGGACTGCCACCCAAAAACATTCAGTACTTC; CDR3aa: CASSLGLPPKNIQYF
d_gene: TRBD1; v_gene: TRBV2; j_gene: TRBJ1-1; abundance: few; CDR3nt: TGTGCCAGCAGGAGGAAACAGGGGGGCACTGAAGCTTTCTTT; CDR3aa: CASRRKQGGTEAFF
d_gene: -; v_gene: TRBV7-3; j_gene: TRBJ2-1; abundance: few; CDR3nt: TGTGCCAGCAGCCCATCTTCGGGGCTATACTACAATGAGCAGTTCTTC; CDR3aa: CASSPSSGLYYNEQFF
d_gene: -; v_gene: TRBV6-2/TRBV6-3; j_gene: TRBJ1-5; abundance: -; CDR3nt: TGTGCCAGCAGCCGGGACCTTAGCAATCAGCCCCAGCATTTT; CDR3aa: CASSRDLSNQPQHF
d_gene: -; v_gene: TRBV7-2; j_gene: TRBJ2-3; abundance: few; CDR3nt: TGTGCCAGCAGCGTTCGGGACTTCCGCTCAGATACGCAGTATTTT; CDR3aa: CASSVRDFRSDTQYF
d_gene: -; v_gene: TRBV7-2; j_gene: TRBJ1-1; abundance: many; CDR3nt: TGTGCCAGCAGCCTAAGTAACGGCGGCACTGAAGCTTTCTTT; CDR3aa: CASSLSNGGTEAFF
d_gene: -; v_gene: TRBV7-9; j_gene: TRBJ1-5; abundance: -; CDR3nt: TGTGCCAGCAGCTTATCTGGTGGCAGACTCGATCAGCCCCAGCATTTT; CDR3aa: CASSLSGGRLDQPQHF
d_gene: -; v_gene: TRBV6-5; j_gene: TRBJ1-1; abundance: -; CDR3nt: TGTGCCAGCAGTTATGTCGGCGGGAAGATTATGAACACTGAAGCTTTCTTT; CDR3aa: CASSYVGGKIMNTEAFF
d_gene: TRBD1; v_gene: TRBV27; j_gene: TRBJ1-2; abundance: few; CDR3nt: TGTGCCAGCAGGGATCCAGGGGGGTCGCACTATGGCTACACCTTC; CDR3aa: CASRDPGGSHYGYTF
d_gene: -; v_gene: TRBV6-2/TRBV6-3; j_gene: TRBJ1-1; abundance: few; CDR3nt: TGTGCCAGCAGTTACCCGACGATGAAAACGACAGCTGAAAACACTGAAGCTTTCTTT; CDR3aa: CASSYPTMKTTAENTEAFF
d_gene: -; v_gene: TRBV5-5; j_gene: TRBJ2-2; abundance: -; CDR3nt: TGTGCCAGCAGCTACGAGTTGACCGGGGAGCTGTTTTTT; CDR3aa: CASSYELTGELFF
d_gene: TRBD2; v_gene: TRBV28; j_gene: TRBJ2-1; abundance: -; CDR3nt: TGTGCCAGCAGTTTTTTGCGGGAGGGCCGCAATGAGCAGTTCTTC; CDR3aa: CASSFLREGRNEQFF
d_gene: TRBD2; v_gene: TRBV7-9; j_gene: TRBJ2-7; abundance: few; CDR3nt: TGTGCCAGCAGCTTAGTTTCTCGGGTCGCGCGGGAGGCCCACGAGCAGTACTTC; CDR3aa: CASSLVSRVAREAHEQYF
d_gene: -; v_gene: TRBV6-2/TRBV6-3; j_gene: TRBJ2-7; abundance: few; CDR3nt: TGTGCCAGCAGCCAGGTCAGATACACCTACGAGCAGTACTTC; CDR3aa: CASSQVRYTYEQYF
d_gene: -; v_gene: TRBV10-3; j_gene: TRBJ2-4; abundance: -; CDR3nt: TGTGCCATCAGTGAGGGCAGCCTAGCCAAAAACATTCAGTACTTC; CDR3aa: CAISEGSLAKNIQYF
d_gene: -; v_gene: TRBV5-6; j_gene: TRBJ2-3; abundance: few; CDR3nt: TGTGCCAGCACCTGGGGCACAGCAGATACGCAGTATTTT; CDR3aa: CASTWGTADTQYF
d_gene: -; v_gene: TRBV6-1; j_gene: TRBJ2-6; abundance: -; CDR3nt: TGTGCCAGCAGTGGGGACACCTCTGGGGCCAACGTCCTGACTTTC; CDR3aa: CASSGDTSGANVLTF
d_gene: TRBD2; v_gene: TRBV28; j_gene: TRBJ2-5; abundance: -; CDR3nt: TGTGCCAGCAGCCAACTAGCGGGCAAAGAGACCCAGTACTTC; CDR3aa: CASSQLAGKETQYF
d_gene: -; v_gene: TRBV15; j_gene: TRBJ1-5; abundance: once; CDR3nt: TGTGCCACCAGCAGAGAGTTTACAGGCTTACACCCCCAGCATTTT; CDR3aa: CATSREFTGLHPQHF
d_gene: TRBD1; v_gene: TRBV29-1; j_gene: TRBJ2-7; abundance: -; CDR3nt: TGCAGCGTAGAAACGACAGGGGTCTCCTACGAGCAGTACTTC; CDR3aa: CSVETTGVSYEQYF
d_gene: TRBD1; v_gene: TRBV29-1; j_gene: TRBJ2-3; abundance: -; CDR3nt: TGCAGCGTGGGACAGGGAACAACAGATACGCAGTATTTT; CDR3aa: CSVGQGTTDTQYF
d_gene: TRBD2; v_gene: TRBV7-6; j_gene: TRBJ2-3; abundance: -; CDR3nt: TGTGCCAGCAGCCGGGGTGATAGCGGGGTCAGGGATACGCAGTATTTT; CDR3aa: CASSRGDSGVRDTQYF
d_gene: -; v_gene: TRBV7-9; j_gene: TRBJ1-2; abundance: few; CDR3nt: TGTGCCAGCAGCTTCCCGGGACCCCAGCAAGGCTACACCTTC; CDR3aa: CASSFPGPQQGYTF
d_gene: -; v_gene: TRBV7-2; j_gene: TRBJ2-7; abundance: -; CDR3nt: TGTGCCAGCAGCTCCGCAGGTTCCTACGAGCAGTACTTC; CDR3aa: CASSSAGSYEQYF
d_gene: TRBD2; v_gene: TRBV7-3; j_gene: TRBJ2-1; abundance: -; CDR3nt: TGTGCCAGCAGCTCCCTACGGGGACAGACTAGCGGGAGTCCGGATGAGCAGTTCTTC; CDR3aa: CASSSLRGQTSGSPDEQFF
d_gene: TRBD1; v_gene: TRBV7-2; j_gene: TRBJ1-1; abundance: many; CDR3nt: TGTGCCAGCAACATGGGACAGCCCAAAGGAGCTTTCTTT; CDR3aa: CASNMGQPKGAFF
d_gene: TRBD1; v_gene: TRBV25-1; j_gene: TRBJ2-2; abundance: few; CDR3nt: TGTGCCAGCAGTGGCTTACCGGGACAGGGTATCGGGGAGCTGTTTTTT; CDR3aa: CASSGLPGQGIGELFF
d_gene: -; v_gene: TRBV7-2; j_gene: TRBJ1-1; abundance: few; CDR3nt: TGTGCCAGCAGTAAAGACCCGACGAGGAGTTTCGTGAACACTGAAGCTTTCTTT; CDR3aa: CASSKDPTRSFVNTEAFF
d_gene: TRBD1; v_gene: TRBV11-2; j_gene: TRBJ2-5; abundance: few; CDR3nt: TGTGCCAGCAGCAGGACCGGGACAGGGGGCCAAGAGACCCAGTACTTC; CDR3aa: CASSRTGTGGQETQYF
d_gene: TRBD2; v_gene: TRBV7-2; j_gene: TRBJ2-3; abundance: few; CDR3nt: TGTGCCAGCAGTCCCCGGGCAGCGGGGAGCACAGATACGCAGTATTTT; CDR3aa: CASSPRAAGSTDTQYF
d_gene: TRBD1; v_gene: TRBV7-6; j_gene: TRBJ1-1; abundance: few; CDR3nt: TGTGCCAGCAGTCAGGACAGGGATACTGAAGCTTTCTTT; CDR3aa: CASSQDRDTEAFF
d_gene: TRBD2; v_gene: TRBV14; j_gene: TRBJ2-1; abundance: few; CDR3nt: TGTGCCAGCAGCCCCGCGGGGGGGATCTACAATGAGCAGTTCTTC; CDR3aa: CASSPAGGIYNEQFF
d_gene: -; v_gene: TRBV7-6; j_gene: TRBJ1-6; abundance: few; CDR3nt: TGTGCCAGCAGCTTAGGGGGCACCCCCTCCTATAATTCACCCCTCCACTTT; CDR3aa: CASSLGGTPSYNSPLHF
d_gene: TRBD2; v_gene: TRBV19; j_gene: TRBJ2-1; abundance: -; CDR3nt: TGTGCCAGTAGTATTTCAAGCGGGATGGGGGGTTCCTACAATGAGCAGTTCTTC; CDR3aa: CASSISSGMGGSYNEQFF
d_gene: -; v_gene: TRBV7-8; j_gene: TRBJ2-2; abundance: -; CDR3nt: TGTGCCAGCAGTATGGGGATGAGGGGAACCGGGGAGCTGTTTTTT; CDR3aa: CASSMGMRGTGELFF
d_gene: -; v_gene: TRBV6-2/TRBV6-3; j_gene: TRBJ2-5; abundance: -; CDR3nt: TGTGCCAGCAGCCGTCTGGACAGAGAGGAGACCCAGTACTTC; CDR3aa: CASSRLDREETQYF